The sample holds many counts of the clone carrying this T cell receptor beta chain. Its matching antigen is unknown. The entry originates in a study of T cells after yellow fever vaccination. Study in general: Preparation used SMART-Seq v4 Ultra Low Input for the low-cell-number fractions.

This CDR3 is built from 11 residues. V was shortened by 5 bases and J by 7 bases, with 6 bases between the two germline ends. Germline V lookup: CDR1 SGHTA, CDR2 FQGNSA. The study's findings and limits: Detected again after the booster were most primary-vaccination clones, at 96% CD4 and 80% to 90% CD8. Relatively few clonotypes were ones that appeared in both CD4 and CD8 compartments.

The study made its TCR cDNA through 5'RACE template switching. That step introduced a universal primer site along with UMIs. TCRdb re-called the 5' RACE reads through MiXCR, storing one row per CDR3 protein. This repertoire shows a few hundred thousand distinct CDR3 sequences, approximately 13% found once; its top ten account for about 3%. This TCR was sampled from a man in his late teens or twenties who received the YFV17D yellow fever vaccine. V is TRBV7-2 and J is TRBJ2-1; D unresolved. This sample comprised CD4+ T cells sorted from PBMCs, obtained 15 days after the yellow fever booster vaccination. The DNA for the CDR3 is TGTGCCAGCAGCGCGGTTAATGAGCAGTTCTTC. This encodes CASSAVNEQFF.